This T cell receptor (beta chain) is drawn from a study of T-cell reconstitution after alpha-beta-depleted transplantation in children. A remark on this clonotype: Its cognate antigen is unknown.

Unique molecular identifiers were incorporated when the TCRbeta library was constructed. TCRdb itself ran the PCR reads through MiXCR, one entry per CDR3 protein. The sample contains 350,000 to 500,000 distinct CDR3 sequences, about 45% of which appear only once. The study's findings and limits: A year post-transplant, T-cell counts and diversity derived mostly from newly produced T cells. The high TCRbeta diversity at day 60 in some patients came from surviving recipient T cells and thymic progenitors.

Germline lookup yields CDR1 SGDLS and CDR2 YYNGEE. Losses at the gene ends were 3 bases for V and 4 bases for J; bases not matched to a gene: 8. The CDR3 totals 15 residues. The V and J genes are TRBV9 and TRBJ2-5; TRBD2 matches 8 bases. The TCR originated in a girl between 2 and 10 years old with aplastic anemia, due to receive a stem cell transplant. Source: PBMCs, taken before TCRalphabeta/CD19-depleted stem cell transplant. CDR3 coding DNA: TGTGCCAGCAGCGGAAGAGCGGGAGCTGGAGAGACCCAGTACTTC. Translating it yields CASSGRAGAGETQYF.